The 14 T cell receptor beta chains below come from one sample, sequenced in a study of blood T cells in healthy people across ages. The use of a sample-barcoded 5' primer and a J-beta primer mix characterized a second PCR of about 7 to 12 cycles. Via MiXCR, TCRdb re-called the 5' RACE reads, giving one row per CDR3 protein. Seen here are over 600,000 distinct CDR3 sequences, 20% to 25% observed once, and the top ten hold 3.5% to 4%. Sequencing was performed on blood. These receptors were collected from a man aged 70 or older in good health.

DNA of the CDR3: TGCGCCAGCAGCTTGGACTGGGACAATCACAATGAGCAGTTCTTC. This gives the protein CASSLDWDNHNEQFF. This chain connects TRBV5-1 to TRBJ2-1, with D maybe TRBD1 (6 bases). The CDR3 consists of 15 residues. Between the trimmed V and J ends, which lost 0 bases and 5 bases, there was a span of 12 bases. Germline assignment: CDR1 SGHRS and CDR2 YFSETQ.

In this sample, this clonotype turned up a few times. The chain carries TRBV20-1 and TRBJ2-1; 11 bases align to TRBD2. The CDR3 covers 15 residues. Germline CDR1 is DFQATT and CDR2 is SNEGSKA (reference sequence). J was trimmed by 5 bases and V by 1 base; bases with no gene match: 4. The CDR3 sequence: CSARVAGGSHNEQFF. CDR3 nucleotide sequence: TGCAGTGCTAGAGTAGCGGGAGGGAGCCACAATGAGCAGTTCTTC.

The chain's CDR3 is CASANTGVKTQYF. The CDR3 region has the DNA TGTGCCAGCGCAAATACAGGGGTGAAGACCCAGTACTTC. The rearrangement joins TRBV14 to TRBJ2-5, with 7 bases aligning to TRBD1. This CDR3 is 13 amino acids long. Germline V CDR1 and CDR2: SGHDN, FVKESK. V dropped 8 bases and J dropped 6; count of bases not matched to a gene: 9. Drawing the rest from reference TRBV14 and TRBJ2-5, the complete variable domain is EAGVTQFPSHSVIEKGQTVTLRCDPISGHDNLYWYRRVMGKEIKFLLHFVKESKQDESGMPNNRFLAERTGGTYSTLKVQPAELEDSGVYFCASANTGVKTQYFGPGTRLLVL.

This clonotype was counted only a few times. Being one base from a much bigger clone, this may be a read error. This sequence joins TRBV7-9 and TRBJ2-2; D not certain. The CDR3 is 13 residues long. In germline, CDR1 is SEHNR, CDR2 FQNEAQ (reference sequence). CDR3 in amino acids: CANSFLATGELFF. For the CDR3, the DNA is TGTGCCAACAGCTTCTTGGCGACCGGGGAGCTGTTTTTT.

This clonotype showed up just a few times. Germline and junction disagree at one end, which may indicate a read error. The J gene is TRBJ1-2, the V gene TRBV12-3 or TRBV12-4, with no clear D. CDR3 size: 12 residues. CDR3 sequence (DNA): TGTGCCAGCAGTTTAACAAGCTATGGCTACGCCTTC. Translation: CASSLTSYGYAF.

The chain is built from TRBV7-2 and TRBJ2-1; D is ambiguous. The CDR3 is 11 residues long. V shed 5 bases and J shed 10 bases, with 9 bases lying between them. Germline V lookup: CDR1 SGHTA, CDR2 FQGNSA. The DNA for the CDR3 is TGTGCCAGCAGCCCACGACGGGAGCAGTTCTTC. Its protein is CASSPRREQFF.

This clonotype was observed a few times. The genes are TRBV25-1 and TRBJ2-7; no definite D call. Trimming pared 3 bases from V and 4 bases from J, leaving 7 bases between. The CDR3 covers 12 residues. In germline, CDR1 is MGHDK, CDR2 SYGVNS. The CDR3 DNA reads TGTGCCAGCAGTGATTTGGGGTACGAGCAGTACTTC. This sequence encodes CASSDLGYEQYF.

CDR3 in amino acids: CATRGDISNQPQHF. The DNA for the CDR3 is TGTGCCACCAGGGGGGACATCAGCAATCAGCCCCAGCATTTT. The chain carries TRBV15 and TRBJ1-5; a weak D match, TRBD1 (6 bases). Germline V gives CDR1 LNHNV, CDR2 YYDKDF (reference sequence). The CDR3 has 14 amino acids. V was shortened by 6 bases and J by 1 base, with 10 bases between the two germline ends.

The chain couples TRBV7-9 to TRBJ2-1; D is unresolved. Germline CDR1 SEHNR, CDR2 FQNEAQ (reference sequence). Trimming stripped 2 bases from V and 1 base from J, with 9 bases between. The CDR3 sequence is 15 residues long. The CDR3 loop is CASSLIAESYNEQFF. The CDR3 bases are TGTGCCAGCAGCTTAATCGCGGAGTCCTACAATGAGCAGTTCTTC.

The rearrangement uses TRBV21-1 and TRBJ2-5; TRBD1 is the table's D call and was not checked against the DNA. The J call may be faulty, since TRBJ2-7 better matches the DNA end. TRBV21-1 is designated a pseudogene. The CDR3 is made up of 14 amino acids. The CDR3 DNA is TGTGCCAGCAGCAAAGTTCCTGGCCCCTACGAGCAGTACTTC. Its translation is CASSKVPGPYEQYF.

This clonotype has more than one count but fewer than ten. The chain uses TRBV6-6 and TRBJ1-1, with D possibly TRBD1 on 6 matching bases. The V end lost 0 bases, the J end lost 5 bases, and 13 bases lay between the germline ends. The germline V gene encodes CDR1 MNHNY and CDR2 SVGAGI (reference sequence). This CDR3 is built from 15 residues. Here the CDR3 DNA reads TGTGCCAGCAGTTACTCCGGGGGCTCGGTAACTGAAGCTTTCTTT. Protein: CASSYSGGSVTEAFF.

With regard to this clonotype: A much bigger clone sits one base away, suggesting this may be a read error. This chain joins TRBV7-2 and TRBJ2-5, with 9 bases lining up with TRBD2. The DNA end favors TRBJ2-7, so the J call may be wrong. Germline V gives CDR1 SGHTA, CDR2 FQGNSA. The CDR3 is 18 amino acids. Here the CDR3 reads CASSLTAVISGSPYEQYF. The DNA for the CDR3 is TGTGCCAGCAGCTTAACGGCGGTGATTAGCGGGAGCCCCTACGAGCAGTACTTC.

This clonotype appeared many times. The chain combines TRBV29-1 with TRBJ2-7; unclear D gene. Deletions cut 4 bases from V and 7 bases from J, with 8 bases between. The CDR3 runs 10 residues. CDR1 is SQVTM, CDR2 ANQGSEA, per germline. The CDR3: CSVALTEQYF. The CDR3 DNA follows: TGCAGCGTTGCCCTGACAGAGCAGTACTTC.

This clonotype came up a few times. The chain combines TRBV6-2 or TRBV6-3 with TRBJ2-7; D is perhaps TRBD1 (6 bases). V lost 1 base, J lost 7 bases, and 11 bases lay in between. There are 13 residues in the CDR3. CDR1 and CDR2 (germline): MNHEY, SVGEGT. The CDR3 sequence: CASSYFGTLEQYF. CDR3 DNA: TGTGCCAGCAGTTACTTCGGGACACTTGAGCAGTACTTC.